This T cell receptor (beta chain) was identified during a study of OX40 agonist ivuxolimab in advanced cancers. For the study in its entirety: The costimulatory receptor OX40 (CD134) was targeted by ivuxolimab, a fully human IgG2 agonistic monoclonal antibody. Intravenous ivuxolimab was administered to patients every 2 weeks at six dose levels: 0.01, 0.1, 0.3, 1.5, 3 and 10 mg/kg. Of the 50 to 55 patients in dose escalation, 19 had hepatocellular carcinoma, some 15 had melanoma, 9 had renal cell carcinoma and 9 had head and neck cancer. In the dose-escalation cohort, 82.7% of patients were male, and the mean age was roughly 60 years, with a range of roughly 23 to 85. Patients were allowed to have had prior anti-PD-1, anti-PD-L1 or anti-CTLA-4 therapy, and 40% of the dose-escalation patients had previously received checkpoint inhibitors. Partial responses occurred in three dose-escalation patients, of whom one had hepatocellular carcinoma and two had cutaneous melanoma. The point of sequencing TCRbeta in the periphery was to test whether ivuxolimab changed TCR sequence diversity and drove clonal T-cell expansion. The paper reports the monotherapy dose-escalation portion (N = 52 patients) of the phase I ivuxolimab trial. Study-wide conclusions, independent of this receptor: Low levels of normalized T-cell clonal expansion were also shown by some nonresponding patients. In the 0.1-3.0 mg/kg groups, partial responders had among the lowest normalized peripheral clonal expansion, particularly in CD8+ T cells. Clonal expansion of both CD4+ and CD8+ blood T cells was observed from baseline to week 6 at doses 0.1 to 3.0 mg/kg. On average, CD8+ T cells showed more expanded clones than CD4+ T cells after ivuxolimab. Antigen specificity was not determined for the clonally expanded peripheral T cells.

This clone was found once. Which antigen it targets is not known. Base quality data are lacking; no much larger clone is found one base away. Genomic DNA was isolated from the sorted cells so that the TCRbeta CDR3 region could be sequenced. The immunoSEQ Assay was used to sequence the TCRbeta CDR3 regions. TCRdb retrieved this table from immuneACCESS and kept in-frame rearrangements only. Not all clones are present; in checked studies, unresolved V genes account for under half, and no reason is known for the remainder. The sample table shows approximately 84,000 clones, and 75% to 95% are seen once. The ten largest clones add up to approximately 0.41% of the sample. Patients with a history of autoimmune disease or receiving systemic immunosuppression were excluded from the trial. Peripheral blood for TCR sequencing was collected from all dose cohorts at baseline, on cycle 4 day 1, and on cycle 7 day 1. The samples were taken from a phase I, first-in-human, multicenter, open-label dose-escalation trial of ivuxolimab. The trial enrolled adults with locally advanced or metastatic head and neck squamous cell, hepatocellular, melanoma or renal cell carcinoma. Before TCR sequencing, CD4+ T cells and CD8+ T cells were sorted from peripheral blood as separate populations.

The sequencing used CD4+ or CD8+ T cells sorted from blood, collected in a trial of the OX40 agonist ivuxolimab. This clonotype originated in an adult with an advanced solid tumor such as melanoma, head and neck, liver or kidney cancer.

The sequenced DNA is TGTGCCAGCAGTGTAAGGGATCCGACAGATTACACTGAAGCTTTCTTT. It translates to CASSVRDPTDYTEAFF. In this chain, TRBV2 is recombined with TRBJ1-1; TRBD1 is a weak D gene call, 5 bases matching. From a lookup of the germline V gene, CDR1 and CDR2 are SNHLY and FYNNEI. V is cut by 4 bases and J by 3 bases, and the space between the germline ends is 18 bases. Including the terminal cysteine and phenylalanine, the CDR3 comprises 16 residues. The entry retains the CDR3 DNA only, 48 bases that are in frame from base 1. When the CDR3 is completed using the reference TRBV2 and TRBJ1-1 genes on either side, the full variable domain is EPEVTQTPSHQVTQMGQEVILRCVPISNHLYFYWYRQILGQKVEFLVSFYNNEISEKSEIFDDQFSVERPDGSNFTLKIRSTKLEDSAMYFCASSVRDPTDYTEAFFGQGTRLTVV.